Following are 17 T cell receptor beta chains from one sample sequenced in a study of T cell responses to AZD1222 COVID-19 vaccine. Profiled with immunoSEQ multiplex PCR; TCRdb holds only in-frame clones, not every one. There are approximately 70,000 clones in the sample; approximately 89% occur only once, and approximately 11% lies in the top ten. The input for sequencing was peripheral blood, taken 28 days after the second dose of the MenACWY control vaccine. The receptors here all came from an adult who received the MenACWY meningococcal vaccine as a control.

V gene TRBV2 combines with J gene TRBJ1-2; 9 bases align to TRBD1. This CDR3 is built from 16 residues. Per germline, CDR1 SNHLY and CDR2 FYNNEI. V trimming: 5 bases; J trimming: 2 bases; junction bases outside the gene matches: 9. CDR3 DNA: TGTGCCAGCAGTCCTCGGGGGGACAGGGCCAACTATGGCTACACCTTC. Amino acid sequence: CASSPRGDRANYGYTF. Drawing the rest from reference TRBV2 and TRBJ1-2, the complete variable domain is EPEVTQTPSHQVTQMGQEVILRCVPISNHLYFYWYRQILGQKVEFLVSFYNNEISEKSEIFDDQFSVERPDGSNFTLKIRSTKLEDSAMYFCASSPRGDRANYGYTFGSGTRLTVV.

The chain employs TRBV5-4 and TRBJ2-3, with D perhaps matching TRBD1 or TRBD2 (5 bases each). The germline V gene encodes CDR1 SGHNT and CDR2 YYREEE (reference sequence). CDR3 size: 15 residues. V was trimmed by 3 bases and J by 0 bases, leaving 11 bases between them. The CDR3 sequence: CASSSGTSSTDTQYF. The CDR3 DNA sequence: TGTGCCAGCAGCTCGGGGACCTCAAGCACAGATACGCAGTATTTT.

This chain joins TRBV7-9 and TRBJ2-2, with a weak D call TRBD2 (7 bases). The CDR3 sequence is 15 residues long. The V gene's germline CDR1 is SEHNR and CDR2 FQNEAQ (reference sequence). Trimming stripped 5 bases from V and 0 bases from J, with 10 bases between. CDR3 protein: CASSQGGANTGELFF. CDR3 nucleotides: TGTGCCAGCAGCCAAGGGGGGGCGAACACCGGGGAGCTGTTTTTT.

The chain is built from TRBV13 and TRBJ2-4; D gene ambiguous. Germline assignment: CDR1 PRHDT and CDR2 FYEKMQ (reference sequence). This CDR3 comprises 11 residues. V dropped 3 bases and J dropped 5 bases, with 2 bases sitting between them. The CDR3 bases are TGTGCCAGCAGCTTCGAAAACATTCAGTACTTC. This codes for CASSFENIQYF.

The gene calls are TRBV5-1 and TRBJ1-1, with 9 bases lining up with TRBD1. Germline values: CDR1 SGHRS, CDR2 YFSETQ. V was clipped by 4 bases and J by 8 bases; unmatched bases: 15. This CDR3 has 16 amino acids. The CDR3 spells CASSTGQGPPLGEAFF. CDR3 sequence (DNA): TGCGCCAGCAGCACCGGACAGGGGCCCCCTCTTGGAGAAGCTTTCTTT.

V usage is TRBV6-4 and J usage is TRBJ2-1, with TRBD1 identical over 7 bases. Trimming took 4 bases from V and 7 from J; bases not matched to a gene: 7. This CDR3 spans 14 amino acids. Germline-derived CDR1 and CDR2 are MRHNA and SNTAGT. The CDR3 reads CASSANRGGNEQFF. CDR3 nucleotide sequence: TGTGCCAGCAGTGCAAACAGGGGTGGGAATGAGCAGTTCTTC.

J is TRBJ1-2 and V is TRBV5-4, with TRBD1 matching over 8 bases. In germline, CDR1 is SGHNT, CDR2 YYREEE (reference sequence). This CDR3 is 14 amino acids long. Germline trimming cut 0 bases from V and 2 bases from J; bases unmatched to any gene: 0. The CDR3 spells CASSLDRGNYGYTF. DNA of the CDR3: TGTGCCAGCAGCTTGGACAGGGGGAACTATGGCTACACCTTC.

V gene TRBV25-1 combines with J gene TRBJ1-6; TRBD1 matches at 8 bases. The CDR3 runs 14 residues. Per germline, CDR1 MGHDK and CDR2 SYGVNS. V lost 5 bases and J lost 7; bases outside the gene matches: 4. The CDR3 DNA sequence: TGTGCCAGCAGTCGAGGACAGGGAAATTCACCCCTCCACTTT. Its translation is CASSRGQGNSPLHF.

This clone showed up just once. The J gene is TRBJ2-1, the V gene TRBV27, with 10 bases aligning to TRBD2. The germline gives CDR1 MNHEY, CDR2 SMNVEV (reference sequence). The CDR3 runs 19 residues. Trimming cost V 3 bases and J 8 bases; bases outside gene matches: 19. CDR3 protein: CASSLRAGGLLWGLDEQFF. For the CDR3, the DNA is TGTGCCAGCAGTTTGCGAGCGGGGGGGCTTCTATGGGGTTTGGATGAGCAGTTCTTC.

This clone showed up many times. This rearrangement joins TRBV27 to TRBJ2-2, with a weak D call TRBD1 (6 bases). This CDR3 is 14 amino acids long. V was clipped by 5 bases and J by 4 bases, with 11 bases between them. The germline CDR1 and CDR2 sequences are MNHEY and SMNVEV (reference sequence). For the CDR3, the DNA is TGTGCCAGCAGTCCCGGGACATTCACCGGGGAGCTGTTTTTT. Its translation is CASSPGTFTGELFF.

In nucleotides, the CDR3 is TGTGCCACCAGCAGAGTGGAGGGGGTTTTGTACGAGCAGTACTTC. Protein: CATSRVEGVLYEQYF. The chain couples TRBV15 to TRBJ2-7; D could derive from TRBD1 or TRBD2 (6 bases each). CDR3 size: 15 residues. The ends were cut back, 1 base at V and 4 bases at J, with 14 bases in the middle. Looked up from germline, CDR1 is LNHNV and CDR2 is YYDKDF (reference sequence).

The chain has TRBV2 and TRBJ1-5; D is possibly TRBD1 (5 bases). This CDR3 is built from 15 residues. Per germline, CDR1 SNHLY and CDR2 FYNNEI. The V and J ends lost 2 bases and 1 base respectively, with 9 bases between them. The CDR3 sequence: CASSEFRESNQPQHF. In DNA, the CDR3 is TGTGCCAGCAGTGAATTCAGGGAGAGCAATCAGCCCCAGCATTTT.

The chain combines TRBV5-1 with TRBJ1-6; 9 nucleotides agree with TRBD1. Germline CDR1 SGHRS, CDR2 YFSETQ. The V gene end was trimmed by 3 bases and the J gene end by 6 bases; junction bases not matched to a gene: 7. The CDR3 covers 16 residues. Here the CDR3 DNA reads TGCGCCAGCAGCTCGTTGGACAGGGGAGGTAATTCACCCCTCCACTTT. Its translation: CASSSLDRGGNSPLHF. Drawing the rest from reference TRBV5-1 and TRBJ1-6, the complete variable domain is KAGVTQTPRYLIKTRGQQVTLSCSPISGHRSVSWYQQTPGQGLQFLFEYFSETQRNKGNFPGRFSGRQFSNSRSEMNVSTLELGDSALYLCASSSLDRGGNSPLHFGNGTRLTVT.

The chain combines TRBV7-9 with TRBJ2-5; D possibly uses TRBD1 or TRBD2 (5 bases each). Germline V gives CDR1 SEHNR, CDR2 FQNEAQ (reference sequence). CDR3 length: 13 residues. V shed 2 bases and J shed 5 bases, with 9 bases lying between them. The CDR3 loop reads CASSLLGAETQYF. In nucleotides, the CDR3 is TGTGCCAGCAGCTTACTCGGGGCGGAGACCCAGTACTTC.

This rearrangement joins TRBV7-2 to TRBJ1-1; D not resolved. V lost 2 bases and J 11 bases, leaving 9 bases between the germline ends. The CDR3 has 11 residues. CDR1 and CDR2 from the germline V gene are SGHTA and FQGNSA. The CDR3 DNA reads TGTGCCAGCAGCTTAACCCCTGGGGCTTTCTTT. Amino acids: CASSLTPGAFF.

This chain connects TRBV5-1 to TRBJ1-3; D perhaps matches TRBD1 (5 bases). Trimming removed 3 bases from V and 0 bases from J, with 13 bases in between. Germline CDR1 SGHRS, CDR2 YFSETQ. The CDR3 totals 16 residues. For the CDR3, the DNA is TGCGCCAGCAGCTCCAACGGGGCCGACTCTGGAAACACCATATATTTT. This sequence encodes CASSSNGADSGNTIYF.

The chain recombines TRBV5-1 with TRBJ1-4; 10 bases line up with TRBD1. Looked up from germline, CDR1 is SGHRS and CDR2 is YFSETQ. J was trimmed by 8 bases and V by 3 bases; bases with no gene match: 4. The CDR3 consists of 14 residues. CDR3 DNA: TGCGCCAGCAGCTCGACAGGGGGCAGGGAAAAACTGTTTTTT. It is translated as CASSSTGGREKLFF.